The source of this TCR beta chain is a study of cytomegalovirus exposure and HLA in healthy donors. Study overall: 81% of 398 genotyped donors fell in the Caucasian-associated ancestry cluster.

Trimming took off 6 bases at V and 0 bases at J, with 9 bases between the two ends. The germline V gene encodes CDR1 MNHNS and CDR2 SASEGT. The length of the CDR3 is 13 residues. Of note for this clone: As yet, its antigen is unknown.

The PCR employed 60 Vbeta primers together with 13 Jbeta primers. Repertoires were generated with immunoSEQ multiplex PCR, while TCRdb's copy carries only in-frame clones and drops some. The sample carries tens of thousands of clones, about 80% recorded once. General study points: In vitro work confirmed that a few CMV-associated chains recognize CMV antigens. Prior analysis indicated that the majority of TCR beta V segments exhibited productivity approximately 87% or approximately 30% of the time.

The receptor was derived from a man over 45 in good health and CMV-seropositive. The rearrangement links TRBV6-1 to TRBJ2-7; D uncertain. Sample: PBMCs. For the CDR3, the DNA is TGTGCCAGCAGGGTAGCAGCCTCCTACGAGCAGTACTTC. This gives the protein CASRVAASYEQYF.